The entry below gives a single T cell receptor (beta chain) sequence along with its context. It has no known antigen specificity. Base qualities are not provided; no much larger clone lies one nucleotide away. The trim is 5 bases for V and 3 bases for J, with a gap of 7 bases between the germline ends. The CDR3 contains 12 residues, cysteine and phenylalanine counted. The CDR3 DNA has 36 bases and is translated from base 1. From the germline V gene, CDR1 is LGHNT and CDR2 is FRNRAP. Patients with autoimmune disease history or receiving systemic immunosuppression were excluded from the trial. Peripheral blood for TCR sequencing was drawn from every dose cohort at baseline, at cycle 4 day 1 and at cycle 7 day 1. The samples were drawn from a first-in-human, open-label, multicenter phase I dose-escalation trial of ivuxolimab. The trial enrolled adults with locally advanced or metastatic head and neck squamous cell, hepatocellular, melanoma or renal cell carcinoma. Before TCR sequencing, CD4+ T cells and CD8+ T cells from peripheral blood were sorted into separate populations.

This record comes from a study of OX40 agonist ivuxolimab in advanced cancers. Background on the whole study: Ivuxolimab, which targeted the costimulatory receptor OX40 (CD134), was an agonistic, fully human IgG2 monoclonal antibody. Of the 52 patients in dose escalation, about 20 had hepatocellular carcinoma, approximately 15 had melanoma, 9 had renal cell carcinoma and 9 had head and neck cancer. Partial responses occurred in three dose-escalation patients: two with cutaneous melanoma and one with hepatocellular carcinoma. In the dose-escalation cohort, roughly 80% of patients were male, and the mean age was around 60 years, with a range of roughly 23 to 85. Peripheral TCRbeta sequencing was intended to test whether TCR sequence diversity was altered and clonal T-cell expansion was caused by ivuxolimab. Intravenous ivuxolimab was administered to patients every 2 weeks at six dose levels: 0.01, 0.1, 0.3, 1.5, 3 and 10 mg/kg. The paper reports the monotherapy dose-escalation portion (N = 52 patients) of the phase I ivuxolimab trial. Prior anti-PD-1, anti-PD-L1 or anti-CTLA-4 therapy was permitted, and about 40% of dose-escalation patients had received checkpoint inhibitors.

What the research found in general, with its limitations: Low levels of normalized T-cell clonal expansion were also seen in some patients who did not respond. Antigen specificity was not determined for the clonally expanded peripheral T cells. In the 0.1-3.0 mg/kg groups, partial responders had among the lowest normalized peripheral clonal expansion, particularly in CD8+ T cells. On average, CD8+ T cells showed more expanded clones than CD4+ T cells after ivuxolimab. Clonal expansion of both CD4+ and CD8+ blood T cells was observed from baseline to week 6 at doses 0.1 to 3.0 mg/kg.

Genomic DNA was extracted from sorted cells for sequencing of the TCRbeta CDR3 region. The immunoSEQ Assay was used to sequence the TCRbeta CDR3 regions. In TCRdb, the immuneACCESS table is reduced to in-frame sequences with V and J assigned. These tables do not hold every clone; where another copy was compared, an unresolved V gene accounts for under half, and the others remain unexplained. The sample table records 13,000 or so clones; approximately 84% of these occur just once. The ten largest account for around 35% of the sample. The chain was built from TRBV12-5 and TRBJ2-5; the D gene identity is not certain. Source: CD4+ or CD8+ T cells sorted from blood, taken in a trial of the OX40 agonist ivuxolimab. The sequence was obtained from an adult with an advanced solid tumor such as melanoma, head and neck, liver or kidney cancer. For the CDR3, the sequence is CASGRSEETQYF. The DNA sequence is as follows: TGTGCTAGTGGTCGGTCTGAAGAGACCCAGTACTTC.